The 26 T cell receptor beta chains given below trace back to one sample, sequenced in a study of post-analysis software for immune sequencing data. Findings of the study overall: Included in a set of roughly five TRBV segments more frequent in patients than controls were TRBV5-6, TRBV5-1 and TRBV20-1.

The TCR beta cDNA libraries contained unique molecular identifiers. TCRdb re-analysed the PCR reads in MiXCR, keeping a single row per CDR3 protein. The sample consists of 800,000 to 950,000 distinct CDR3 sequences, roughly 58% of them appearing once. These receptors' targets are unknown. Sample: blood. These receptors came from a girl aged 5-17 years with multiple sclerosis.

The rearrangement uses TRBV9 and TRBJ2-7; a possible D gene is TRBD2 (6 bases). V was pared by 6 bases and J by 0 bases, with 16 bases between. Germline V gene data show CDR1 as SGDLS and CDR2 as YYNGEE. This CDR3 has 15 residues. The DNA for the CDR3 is TGTGCCAGCACTCCGGGAGCTAGGCCCTCCTACGAGCAGTACTTC. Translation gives CASTPGARPSYEQYF. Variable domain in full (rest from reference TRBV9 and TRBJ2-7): DSGVTQTPKHLITATGQRVTLRCSPRSGDLSVYWYQQSLDQGLQFLIQYYNGEERAKGNILERFSAQQFPDLHSELNLSSLELGDSALYFCASTPGARPSYEQYFGPGTRLTVT.

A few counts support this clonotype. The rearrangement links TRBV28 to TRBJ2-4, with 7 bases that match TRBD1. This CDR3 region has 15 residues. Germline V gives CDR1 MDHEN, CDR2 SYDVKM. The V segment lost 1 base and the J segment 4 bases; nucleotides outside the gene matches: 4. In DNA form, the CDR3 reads TGTGCCAGCAGTTTATCGGGACAGATGAAAAACATTCAGTACTTC. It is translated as CASSLSGQMKNIQYF.

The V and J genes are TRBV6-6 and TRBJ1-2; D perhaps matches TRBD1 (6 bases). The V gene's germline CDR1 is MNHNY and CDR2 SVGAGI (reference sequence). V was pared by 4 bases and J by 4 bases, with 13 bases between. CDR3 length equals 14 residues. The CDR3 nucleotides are TGTGCCAGCAGTTCGCCGGGGGCGGGCTATGGCTACACCTTC. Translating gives CASSSPGAGYGYTF.

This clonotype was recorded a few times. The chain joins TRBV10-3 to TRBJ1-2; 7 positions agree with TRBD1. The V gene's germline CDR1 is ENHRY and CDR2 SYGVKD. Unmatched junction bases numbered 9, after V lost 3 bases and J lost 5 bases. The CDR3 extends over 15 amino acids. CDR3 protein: CAISDAKTGLYGYTF. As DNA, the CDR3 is TGTGCCATCAGTGACGCTAAGACAGGGCTATATGGCTACACCTTC.

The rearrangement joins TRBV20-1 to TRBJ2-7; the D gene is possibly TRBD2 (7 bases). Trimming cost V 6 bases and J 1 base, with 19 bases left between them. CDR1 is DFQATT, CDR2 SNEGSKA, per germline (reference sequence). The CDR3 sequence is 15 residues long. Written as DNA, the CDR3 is TGCAGTGCCGCGGCCCCCGGGGGGCTTTCCTACGAGCAGTACTTC. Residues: CSAAAPGGLSYEQYF.

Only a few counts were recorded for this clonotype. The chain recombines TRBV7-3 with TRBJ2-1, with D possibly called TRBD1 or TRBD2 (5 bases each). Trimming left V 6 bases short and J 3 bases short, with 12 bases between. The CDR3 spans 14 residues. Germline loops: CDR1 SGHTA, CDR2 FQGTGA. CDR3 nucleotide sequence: TGTGCCAGCAGTCGGGACGCTAACTACAATGAGCAGTTCTTC. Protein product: CASSRDANYNEQFF.

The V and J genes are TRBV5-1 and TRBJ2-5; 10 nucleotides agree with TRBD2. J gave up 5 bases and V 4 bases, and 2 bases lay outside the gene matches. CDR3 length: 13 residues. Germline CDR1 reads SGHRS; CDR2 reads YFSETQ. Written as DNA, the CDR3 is TGCGCCAGCAGCATGGGACTAGCGGAGACCCAGTACTTC. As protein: CASSMGLAETQYF.

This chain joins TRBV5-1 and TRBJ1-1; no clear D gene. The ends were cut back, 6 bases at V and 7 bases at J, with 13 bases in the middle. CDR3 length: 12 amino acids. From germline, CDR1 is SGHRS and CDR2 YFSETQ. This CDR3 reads CASKNPFFEAFF. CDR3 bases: TGCGCCAGCAAGAACCCTTTCTTTGAAGCTTTCTTT.

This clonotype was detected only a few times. In DNA, the CDR3 is TGTGCCAGCAGCGGGGGGGGTGCCTACGAGCAGTACTTC. Its protein product is CASSGGGAYEQYF. The V call is TRBV28, the J call TRBJ2-7, with TRBD2 matching 8 bases. There are 13 residues in the CDR3. Trimming took 6 bases from V and 2 from J; bases not matched to a gene: 3. Germline V gives CDR1 MDHEN, CDR2 SYDVKM. Full variable domain (missing parts from reference TRBV28 and TRBJ2-7): DVKVTQSSRYLVKRTGEKVFLECVQDMDHENMFWYRQDPGLGLRLIYFSYDVKMKEKGDIPEGYSVSREKKERFSLILESASTNQTSMYLCASSGGGAYEQYFGPGTRLTVT.

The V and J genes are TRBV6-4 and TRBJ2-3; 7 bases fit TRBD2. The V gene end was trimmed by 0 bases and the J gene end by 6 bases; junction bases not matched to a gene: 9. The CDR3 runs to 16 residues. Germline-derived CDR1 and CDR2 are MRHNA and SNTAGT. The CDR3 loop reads CASSDSSGKGSDTQYF. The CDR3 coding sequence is TGTGCCAGCAGTGACTCGAGCGGGAAGGGGTCGGATACGCAGTATTTT.

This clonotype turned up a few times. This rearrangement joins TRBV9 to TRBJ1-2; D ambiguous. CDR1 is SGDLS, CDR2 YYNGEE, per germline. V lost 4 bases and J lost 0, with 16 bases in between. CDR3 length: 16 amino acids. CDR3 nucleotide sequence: TGTGCCAGCAGCCCACTGGAGGGCAGTCCTAACTATGGCTACACCTTC. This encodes CASSPLEGSPNYGYTF.

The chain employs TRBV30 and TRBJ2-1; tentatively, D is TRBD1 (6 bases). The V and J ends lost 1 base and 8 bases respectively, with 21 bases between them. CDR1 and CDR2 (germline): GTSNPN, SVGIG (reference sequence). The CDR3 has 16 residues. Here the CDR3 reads CAWSAKTGLGVDEQFF. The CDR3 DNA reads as TGTGCCTGGAGTGCCAAGACAGGCCTGGGCGTCGATGAGCAGTTCTTC. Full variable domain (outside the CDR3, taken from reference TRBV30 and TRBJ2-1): SQTIHQWPATLVQPVGSPLSLECTVEGTSNPNLYWYRQAAGRGLQLLFYSVGIGQISSEVPQNLSASRPQDRQFILSSKKLLLSDSGFYLCAWSAKTGLGVDEQFFGPGTRLTVL.

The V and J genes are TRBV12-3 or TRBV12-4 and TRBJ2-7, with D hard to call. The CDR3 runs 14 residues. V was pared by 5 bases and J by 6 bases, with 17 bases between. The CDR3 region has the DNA TGTGCCAGCAGTCCCGGCGGATTCAAGGGCGAGCAGTACTTC. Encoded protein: CASSPGGFKGEQYF.

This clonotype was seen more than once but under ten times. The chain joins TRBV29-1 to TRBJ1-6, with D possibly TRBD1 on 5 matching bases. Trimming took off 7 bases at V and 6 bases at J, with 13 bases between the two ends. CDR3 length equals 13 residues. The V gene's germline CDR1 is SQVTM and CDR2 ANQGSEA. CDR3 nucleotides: TGCAGCGCCCAAGACAGACTTAATTCACCCCTCCACTTT. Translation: CSAQDRLNSPLHF.

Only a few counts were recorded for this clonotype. The CDR3 DNA reads TGTGCCAGCAGTTACTCCAAGCGGGGGGCCCAAGAGACCCAGTACTTC. It yields the protein CASSYSKRGAQETQYF. The chain joins TRBV6-5 to TRBJ2-5, with TRBD2 matching 9 bases. The CDR3 runs 16 residues. J gave up 1 base and V 0 bases, and 3 bases lay outside the gene matches. Germline loops: CDR1 MNHEY, CDR2 SVGAGI.

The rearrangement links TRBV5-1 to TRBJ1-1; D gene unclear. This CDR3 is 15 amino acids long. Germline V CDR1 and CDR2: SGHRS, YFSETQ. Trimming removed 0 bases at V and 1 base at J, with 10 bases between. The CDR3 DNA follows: TGCGCCAGCAGCTTGGTAGTGAAAAAGAACACTGAAGCTTTCTTT. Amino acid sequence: CASSLVVKKNTEAFF.

Written as DNA, the CDR3 is TGTGCCAGCAACTCTCACCGACAGGGTCGGGCAGATACGCAGTATTTT. This gives the protein CASNSHRQGRADTQYF. The chain combines TRBV7-9 with TRBJ2-3, with 7 nucleotides matching TRBD1. CDR1 SEHNR and CDR2 FQNEAQ come from the germline V gene (reference sequence). The CDR3 consists of 16 residues. Unmatched junction bases numbered 14, after V lost 7 bases and J lost 4 bases.

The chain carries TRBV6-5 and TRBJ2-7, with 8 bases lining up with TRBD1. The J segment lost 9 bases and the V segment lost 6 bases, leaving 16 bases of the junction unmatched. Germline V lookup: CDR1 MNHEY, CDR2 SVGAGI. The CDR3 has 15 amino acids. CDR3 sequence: CASSAQLAGGFGQYF. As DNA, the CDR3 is TGTGCCAGCAGCGCCCAATTGGCAGGGGGCTTCGGGCAGTACTTC.

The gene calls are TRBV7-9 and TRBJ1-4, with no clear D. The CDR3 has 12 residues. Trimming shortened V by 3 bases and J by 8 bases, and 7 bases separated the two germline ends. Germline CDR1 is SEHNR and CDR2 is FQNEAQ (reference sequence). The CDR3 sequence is CASSFGREKLFF. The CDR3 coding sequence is TGTGCCAGCAGCTTTGGAAGAGAAAAACTGTTTTTT.

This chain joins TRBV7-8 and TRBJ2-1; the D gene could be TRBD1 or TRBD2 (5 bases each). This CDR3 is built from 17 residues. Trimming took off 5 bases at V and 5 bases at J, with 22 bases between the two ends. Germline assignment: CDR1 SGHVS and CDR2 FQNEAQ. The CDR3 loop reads CASSPNDWDGTHNEQFF. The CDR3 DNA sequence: TGTGCCAGCAGCCCAAACGACTGGGACGGGACGCACAATGAGCAGTTCTTC. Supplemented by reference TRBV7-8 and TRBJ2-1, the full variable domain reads GAGVSQSPRYKVAKRGQDVALRCDPISGHVSLFWYQQALGQGPEFLTYFQNEAQLDKSGLPSDRFFAERPEGSVSTLKIQRTQQEDSAVYLCASSPNDWDGTHNEQFFGPGTRLTVL.

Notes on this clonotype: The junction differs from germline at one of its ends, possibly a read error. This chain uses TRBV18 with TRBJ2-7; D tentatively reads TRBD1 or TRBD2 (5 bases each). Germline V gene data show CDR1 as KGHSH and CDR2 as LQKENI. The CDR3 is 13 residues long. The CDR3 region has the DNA TGCGCCAGCTCACCTTCAGGGACGGGCGAGCAGTACTTC. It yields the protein CASSPSGTGEQYF.

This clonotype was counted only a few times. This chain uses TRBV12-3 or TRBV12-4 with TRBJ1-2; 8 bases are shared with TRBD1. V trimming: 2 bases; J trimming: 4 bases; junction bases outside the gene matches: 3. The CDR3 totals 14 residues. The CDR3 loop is CASSLSQGAYGYTF. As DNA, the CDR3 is TGTGCCAGCAGTTTAAGCCAGGGGGCCTATGGCTACACCTTC.

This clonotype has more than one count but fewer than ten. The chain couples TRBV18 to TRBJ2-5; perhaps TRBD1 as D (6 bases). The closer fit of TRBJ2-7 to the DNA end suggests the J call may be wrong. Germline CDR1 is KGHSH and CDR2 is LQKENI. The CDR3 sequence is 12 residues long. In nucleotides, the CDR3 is TGTGCCAGCTCTCCCAGGGGCCACGAGCAGTACTTC. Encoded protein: CASSPRGHEQYF.

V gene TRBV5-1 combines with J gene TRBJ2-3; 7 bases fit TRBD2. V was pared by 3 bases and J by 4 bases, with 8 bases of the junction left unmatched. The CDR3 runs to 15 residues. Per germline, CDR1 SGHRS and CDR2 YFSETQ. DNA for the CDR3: TGCGCCAGCAGCTCCTCCGGGACTAACCCAGATACGCAGTATTTT. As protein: CASSSSGTNPDTQYF.

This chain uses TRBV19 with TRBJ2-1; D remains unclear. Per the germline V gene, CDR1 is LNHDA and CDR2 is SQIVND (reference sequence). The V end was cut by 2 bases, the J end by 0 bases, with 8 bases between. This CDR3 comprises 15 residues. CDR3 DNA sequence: TGTGCCAGTAGTATAAGGGTTGGCTCCTACAATGAGCAGTTCTTC. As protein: CASSIRVGSYNEQFF.

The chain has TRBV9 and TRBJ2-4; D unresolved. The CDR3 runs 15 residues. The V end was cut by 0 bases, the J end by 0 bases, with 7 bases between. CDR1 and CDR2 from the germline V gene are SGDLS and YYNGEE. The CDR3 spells CASSVDPLAKNIQYF. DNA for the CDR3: TGTGCCAGCAGCGTAGATCCCTTAGCCAAAAACATTCAGTACTTC.